This T cell receptor beta chain was retrieved from a study of CD8 T cells in ankylosing spondylitis. Notes on the study in general: Blood from ankylosing spondylitis patients appeared to carry a characteristic roughly eight-variant TCR beta motif.

The CDR3 extends over 14 amino acids. V was pared by 4 bases and J by 7 bases, with 15 bases between. Per the germline V gene, CDR1 is SGHDT and CDR2 is YYEEEE. TCRdb itself ran the 5' RACE reads through MiXCR, one entry per CDR3 protein. The table records 650,000 to 800,000 distinct CDR3 sequences, around 19% of them present only once. Comments on this clonotype: Its antigen is currently unknown.

Input material: blood, either unsorted or a sorted T cell fraction (not recorded which). The origin of this receptor is a male donor with ankylosing spondylitis. This chain uses TRBV5-6 with TRBJ2-1; D perhaps matches TRBD2 (5 bases). The CDR3 bases are TGTGCCAGCAGCCTGAAATCTCTAGCAAATGAGCAGTTCTTC. Amino acid sequence: CASSLKSLANEQFF.